This T cell receptor (beta chain) came from a study of radiation and T cells in renal cell carcinoma. Repertoires were generated with immunoSEQ multiplex PCR, while TCRdb's copy carries only in-frame clones and drops some. Of around 60,000 clones listed, around three quarters were seen once; the top ten hold over 6%. Germline V gene lookup returns CDR1 GTSNPN and CDR2 SVGIG (reference sequence). This CDR3 is 14 amino acids long. Regarding this clone: A junction boundary mismatches the germline segment, possibly from a read error.

The time point denotes: blood 2 weeks post-SBRT. As for treatment: 15 Gy SBRT to primary tumor, nephrectomy 4 weeks later. Blood was sampled at baseline, 2 weeks and 4 weeks after SBRT. The genes are TRBV30 and TRBJ2-5; possibly TRBD1 for D (5 bases). Sequenced material: blood, taken from a patient whose treatment included radiotherapy and nephrectomy. The receptor was isolated from a man aged 55 to 70 with renal cell carcinoma. CDR3 amino acids: CAWSAGLGQETRYF. CDR3 nucleotides: TGTGCCTGGAGTGCTGGTCTAGGACAAGAGACCCGGTACTTC. Based on the CDR3 plus reference TRBV30 and TRBJ2-5, the full variable domain is SQTIHQWPATLVQPVGSPLSLECTVEGTSNPNLYWYRQAAGRGLQLLFYSVGIGQISSEVPQNLSASRPQDRQFILSSKKLLLSDSGFYLCAWSAGLGQETRYFGPGTRLLVL.